The 3 T cell receptor beta chains below were found in one sample sequenced in a study of T cells in Graves' hyperthyroidism and ophthalmopathy. RNA transcripts served as the template for amplifying TCR beta CDR3 regions. The HTBI primer set was used in a first-round RT-PCR of the TCR CDR3. TCRdb independently ran MiXCR on the multiplex PCR reads; one entry per CDR3 protein. The sample gives roughly 350,000 distinct CDR3 sequences, roughly 13% of which show up once; 30% to 40% is in the top ten. The sample comprised blood. The receptors here all came from a woman in her thirties or forties with Graves' ophthalmopathy.

The gene calls are TRBV6-2 or TRBV6-3 and TRBJ2-1; TRBD2 matches 8 bases. This CDR3 has 15 residues. Unmatched junction bases numbered 8, after V lost 6 bases and J lost 4 bases. Germline lookup yields CDR1 MNHEY and CDR2 SVGEGT. CDR3 residues: CASSRSGGLYNEQFF. CDR3 sequence (DNA): TGTGCCAGCAGCCGGAGCGGGGGACTATACAATGAGCAGTTCTTC.

The sample holds many counts of this clonotype. The chain recombines TRBV9 with TRBJ2-1; D perhaps matches TRBD2 (5 bases). V was cut by 4 bases and J by 9 bases, with 14 bases left in between. Germline assignment: CDR1 SGDLS and CDR2 YYNGEE. The CDR3 is made up of 13 amino acids. In nucleotides, the CDR3 is TGTGCCAGCAGCCCCCGGGTGCGGGTTGAGCAGTTCTTC. Amino acids: CASSPRVRVEQFF.

A few counts support this clonotype. The chain carries TRBV4-2 and TRBJ2-3; D may be TRBD1 (5 bases). Germline values: CDR1 LGHNA, CDR2 YNFKEQ. V was trimmed by 0 bases and J by 3 bases, leaving 16 bases between them. This CDR3 has 17 amino acids. The CDR3 DNA sequence: TGTGCCAGCAGCCAAGAGCTACAGGTTCCCCGGACAGATACGCAGTATTTT. This codes for CASSQELQVPRTDTQYF.